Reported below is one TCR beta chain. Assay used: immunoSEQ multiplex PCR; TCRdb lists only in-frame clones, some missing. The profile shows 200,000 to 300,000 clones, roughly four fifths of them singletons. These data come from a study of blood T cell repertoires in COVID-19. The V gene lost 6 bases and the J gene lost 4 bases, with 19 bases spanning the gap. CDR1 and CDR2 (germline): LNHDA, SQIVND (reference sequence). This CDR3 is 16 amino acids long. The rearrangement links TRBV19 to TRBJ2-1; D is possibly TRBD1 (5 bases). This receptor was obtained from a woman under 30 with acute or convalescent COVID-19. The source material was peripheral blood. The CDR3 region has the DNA TGTGCCAGTAGCAGGGTGGGCCCGATCATATACAATGAGCAGTTCTTC. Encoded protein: CASSRVGPIIYNEQFF.